Listed below are T cell receptor beta chains from one sample, sequenced in a study of blood T cell repertoires in COVID-19. Sequenced by immunoSEQ multiplex PCR; TCRdb stores in-frame clones only, minus some. In the table there are about 210,000 clones, around nine tenths of which are singletons. Material: peripheral blood. Source of these receptors: a man aged 60-69 years who had recovered from COVID-19. Each CDR3 is given with its conserved first and last residue. The order of the fields is J gene, clone size, V gene, D gene, CDR3 DNA, CDR3 protein. D genes are given only for firm matches. Size is omitted from some rows. Given values are once, few, many or a class for expanded clones.

J gene: TRBJ1-2; clone size: -; V gene: TRBV4-2; D gene: TRBD1; CDR3 DNA: TGTGCCAGCAGCCAAGGGACAGGGGGGTTAGGCTACACCTTC; CDR3 protein: CASSQGTGGLGYTF
J gene: TRBJ2-1; clone size: once; V gene: TRBV6-6; D gene: TRBD2; CDR3 DNA: TGTGCCAGCAGCCCAGCGGGGGACTACAATGAGCAGTTCTTC; CDR3 protein: CASSPAGDYNEQFF
J gene: TRBJ2-5; clone size: -; V gene: TRBV18; D gene: -; CDR3 DNA: TGTGCCAGCTCACGGGGCAAGGAGACCCAGTACTTC; CDR3 protein: CASSRGKETQYF
J gene: TRBJ2-1; clone size: -; V gene: TRBV10-3; D gene: TRBD2; CDR3 DNA: TGTGCCACGGGACTAGCGGGCGGTAATGAGCAGTTCTTC; CDR3 protein: CATGLAGGNEQFF
J gene: TRBJ1-1; clone size: -; V gene: TRBV13; D gene: -; CDR3 DNA: TGTGCCAGCAGCCCTAGTTGGCGGAACACTGAAGCTTTCTTT; CDR3 protein: CASSPSWRNTEAFF
J gene: TRBJ2-2; clone size: -; V gene: TRBV18; D gene: -; CDR3 DNA: TGTGCCAGCTCACCATCCGACAACGGGGAGCTGTTTTTT; CDR3 protein: CASSPSDNGELFF
J gene: TRBJ2-2; clone size: -; V gene: TRBV12-3/TRBV12-4; D gene: -; CDR3 DNA: TGTGCCAGCAGGCCTACGAACACCGGGGAGCTGTTTTTT; CDR3 protein: CASRPTNTGELFF
J gene: TRBJ2-2; clone size: -; V gene: TRBV18; D gene: -; CDR3 DNA: TGTGCCAGCTCAACAAGGACAGCGAACACCGGGGAGCTGTTTTTT; CDR3 protein: CASSTRTANTGELFF
J gene: TRBJ1-2; clone size: -; V gene: TRBV2; D gene: -; CDR3 DNA: TGTGCCAGCAGTGGGGCCAGGGTGGACTATGGCTACACCTTC; CDR3 protein: CASSGARVDYGYTF
J gene: TRBJ1-1; clone size: -; V gene: TRBV14; D gene: TRBD1; CDR3 DNA: TGTGCCAGCAGCAAACGGACAGGGGGTCACACTGAAGCTTTCTTT; CDR3 protein: CASSKRTGGHTEAFF
J gene: TRBJ2-1; clone size: -; V gene: TRBV5-1; D gene: TRBD2; CDR3 DNA: TGCGCCAGCAGCGTCTCTAGCGGGAGCTACAATGAGCAGTTCTTC; CDR3 protein: CASSVSSGSYNEQFF
J gene: TRBJ1-4; clone size: -; V gene: TRBV6-6; D gene: TRBD1; CDR3 DNA: TGTGCCAGCAGTTACGCAGGGGGCGATGAAAAACTGTTTTTT; CDR3 protein: CASSYAGGDEKLFF
J gene: TRBJ2-1; clone size: once; V gene: TRBV1; D gene: -; CDR3 DNA: TGCACCAGCAGCCAAGGGGAGGGGCTAGCGGGGGCTTACAATGAGCAGTTCTTC; CDR3 protein: CTSSQGEGLAGAYNEQFF
J gene: TRBJ1-1; clone size: -; V gene: TRBV5-1; D gene: -; CDR3 DNA: TGCGCCAGCAGCGTCGGGACAAACACTGAAGCTTTCTTT; CDR3 protein: CASSVGTNTEAFF
J gene: TRBJ1-5; clone size: few; V gene: TRBV3-1/TRBV3-2; D gene: TRBD1; CDR3 DNA: TGTGCCAGCAGCCATGACAGGGGTCCCCCCTGGCAGCCCCAGCATTTT; CDR3 protein: CASSHDRGPPWQPQHF
J gene: TRBJ2-5; clone size: -; V gene: TRBV5-4; D gene: -; CDR3 DNA: TGTGCCAGCAGCTTGGGAGACAGAGGCCAAGAGACCCAGTACTTC; CDR3 protein: CASSLGDRGQETQYF
J gene: TRBJ2-3; clone size: few; V gene: TRBV5-4; D gene: -; CDR3 DNA: TGTGCCAGCAGCTTGGTCGGAGGGGGGGGAGGAGATACGCAGTATTTT; CDR3 protein: CASSLVGGGGGDTQYF
J gene: TRBJ1-1; clone size: -; V gene: TRBV27; D gene: -; CDR3 DNA: TGTGCCAGCAGTTTAGGAGCAGGGTACGGCACTGAAGCTTTCTTT; CDR3 protein: CASSLGAGYGTEAFF
J gene: TRBJ1-1; clone size: -; V gene: TRBV7-6; D gene: -; CDR3 DNA: TGTGCCAGCAGCTTAGTGATGGCAGGAGGAGAAGCTTTCTTT; CDR3 protein: CASSLVMAGGEAFF
J gene: TRBJ1-1; clone size: -; V gene: TRBV12-5; D gene: -; CDR3 DNA: TGTGCTAGAAGCCCAGGGGCTCCCAACACTGAAGCTTTCTTT; CDR3 protein: CARSPGAPNTEAFF
J gene: TRBJ2-1; clone size: -; V gene: TRBV5-1; D gene: -; CDR3 DNA: TGCGCCAGCAGCTGGGTTTCCGGGAACAATGAGCAGTTCTTC; CDR3 protein: CASSWVSGNNEQFF
J gene: TRBJ2-1; clone size: -; V gene: TRBV5-8; D gene: TRBD2; CDR3 DNA: TGTGCCAGCAGCGGATCAGGGACTAGCGCGATGGGTGAGCAGTTCTTC; CDR3 protein: CASSGSGTSAMGEQFF
J gene: TRBJ2-7; clone size: -; V gene: TRBV19; D gene: TRBD1; CDR3 DNA: TGTGCCAGTAGTAAGGACAGGGGGCAGTACGAGCAGTACTTC; CDR3 protein: CASSKDRGQYEQYF
J gene: TRBJ2-1; clone size: -; V gene: TRBV5-1; D gene: -; CDR3 DNA: TGCGCCAGCAGCTTGGGGGTAGCGGCCTCCTACAATGAGCAGTTCTTC; CDR3 protein: CASSLGVAASYNEQFF
J gene: TRBJ2-3; clone size: -; V gene: TRBV7-3; D gene: TRBD2; CDR3 DNA: TGTGCCAGCGGATCGAGCGGGGGCGCGGAAACGCAGTATTTT; CDR3 protein: CASGSSGGAETQYF
J gene: TRBJ2-5; clone size: -; V gene: TRBV11-2; D gene: -; CDR3 DNA: TGTGCCAGCAGCCTCTTCGGGGGAAAGGAGACCCAGTACTTC; CDR3 protein: CASSLFGGKETQYF
J gene: TRBJ1-1; clone size: many; V gene: TRBV3-1/TRBV3-2; D gene: -; CDR3 DNA: TGTGCCAGCAGCCAAGGCATGGAGCCCGAAGCTTTCTTT; CDR3 protein: CASSQGMEPEAFF
J gene: TRBJ2-3; clone size: -; V gene: TRBV7-3; D gene: TRBD2; CDR3 DNA: TGTGCCAGCAGCCTACCCCTAGCGGGGGCTACGCAGTATTTT; CDR3 protein: CASSLPLAGATQYF
J gene: TRBJ1-6; clone size: -; V gene: TRBV27; D gene: TRBD1; CDR3 DNA: TGTGCCAGCAGCATGACTCAAAACCGTCGGACAGGATGGTCACCCCTCCACTTT; CDR3 protein: CASSMTQNRRTGWSPLHF
J gene: TRBJ1-4; clone size: once; V gene: TRBV2; D gene: -; CDR3 DNA: TGTGCCAGCAGTGAAGCTTCAGGTGCAACTAATGAAAAACTGTTTTTT; CDR3 protein: CASSEASGATNEKLFF
J gene: TRBJ2-3; clone size: once; V gene: TRBV5-6; D gene: TRBD2; CDR3 DNA: TGTGCCAGCAGCTTATCAATAGCGGGGGTTACAGATACGCAGTATTTT; CDR3 protein: CASSLSIAGVTDTQYF
J gene: TRBJ2-1; clone size: few; V gene: TRBV19; D gene: TRBD1; CDR3 DNA: TGTGCCAGTAGTATAGTGGACAGGGGGAGGTACAATGAGCAGTTCTTC; CDR3 protein: CASSIVDRGRYNEQFF
J gene: TRBJ1-1; clone size: -; V gene: TRBV7-9; D gene: TRBD1; CDR3 DNA: TGTGCCAGCAGCTTAGCTGGGACAGGGGGGTTGACTGAAGCTTTCTTT; CDR3 protein: CASSLAGTGGLTEAFF
J gene: TRBJ2-2; clone size: -; V gene: TRBV7-9; D gene: TRBD2; CDR3 DNA: TGTGCCAGCAGCTCAATCAGTGGCGTCGGGAGGGCCACCGGGGAGCTGTTTTTT; CDR3 protein: CASSSISGVGRATGELFF
J gene: TRBJ1-1; clone size: once; V gene: TRBV3-1/TRBV3-2; D gene: -; CDR3 DNA: TGTGCCAGCAGCACGGGAGGAACAGCTTTCTTT; CDR3 protein: CASSTGGTAFF
J gene: TRBJ1-5; clone size: -; V gene: TRBV2; D gene: -; CDR3 DNA: TGTGCCAGCAGTGAATCAAGGGGTGAACAGCCCCAGCATTTT; CDR3 protein: CASSESRGEQPQHF
J gene: TRBJ2-7; clone size: few; V gene: TRBV6-5; D gene: -; CDR3 DNA: TGTGCCAGCAGTTACTCGGACAGCCCGCAGCAGTACTTC; CDR3 protein: CASSYSDSPQQYF
J gene: TRBJ2-7; clone size: -; V gene: TRBV19; D gene: TRBD2; CDR3 DNA: TGTGCCAGTAGTATTTCCCGACTAGCGGGGCATCCCGTCGAGCAGTACTTC; CDR3 protein: CASSISRLAGHPVEQYF
J gene: TRBJ2-7; clone size: -; V gene: TRBV6-6; D gene: -; CDR3 DNA: TGTGCCAGCAGTCACACGACCGGGACAACGACCACCTACGAGCAGTACTTC; CDR3 protein: CASSHTTGTTTTYEQYF
J gene: TRBJ2-5; clone size: -; V gene: TRBV6-6; D gene: TRBD1; CDR3 DNA: TGTGCCAGCAGACCGGACAGGGGGCGGCAAGAGACCCAGTACTTC; CDR3 protein: CASRPDRGRQETQYF
J gene: TRBJ2-1; clone size: -; V gene: TRBV18; D gene: TRBD2; CDR3 DNA: TGTGCCAGCCCCGGGACTAGCGGATACAATGAGCAGTTCTTC; CDR3 protein: CASPGTSGYNEQFF
J gene: TRBJ1-6; clone size: -; V gene: TRBV9; D gene: -; CDR3 DNA: TGTGCCAGCAGCGTCGGGGATAATTCACCCCTCCACTTT; CDR3 protein: CASSVGDNSPLHF
J gene: TRBJ2-3; clone size: -; V gene: TRBV5-1; D gene: TRBD1; CDR3 DNA: TGCGCCAGCGAACGCGCCGGGACAGGGGAAGGGACAGATACGCAGTATTTT; CDR3 protein: CASERAGTGEGTDTQYF
J gene: TRBJ2-7; clone size: -; V gene: TRBV11-1; D gene: -; CDR3 DNA: TGTGCCAGCAGCTTCGCAGTGGCCTACGAGCAGTACTTC; CDR3 protein: CASSFAVAYEQYF
J gene: TRBJ2-3; clone size: -; V gene: TRBV5-1; D gene: TRBD1; CDR3 DNA: TGCGCCAGCAAGGGACAGGGGGCCGGCACAGATACGCAGTATTTT; CDR3 protein: CASKGQGAGTDTQYF
J gene: TRBJ1-2; clone size: -; V gene: TRBV6-5; D gene: TRBD1; CDR3 DNA: TGTGCCAGCAGGAAAACAGGGGGAGGGAACTATGGCTACACCTTC; CDR3 protein: CASRKTGGGNYGYTF